This entry describes one T cell receptor beta chain. The data originate from a study of cytomegalovirus exposure and HLA in healthy donors. It was with 60 Vbeta and 13 Jbeta primers that the PCR ran. Repertoires were generated with immunoSEQ multiplex PCR, while TCRdb's copy carries only in-frame clones and drops some. This listing includes around 140,000 clones. This sequence was found in a woman aged 40 to 49 in good health and CMV-seronegative. Sequencing was performed on PBMCs.

The CDR3 here is CASTPGSGGVKAFF. The CDR3 region has the DNA TGTGCCAGCACCCCCGGATCCGGGGGGGTGAAAGCTTTCTTT. This rearrangement joins TRBV7-2 to TRBJ1-1, with D maybe TRBD1 (5 bases). The germline V gene has CDR1 SGHTA and CDR2 FQGNSA. The V and J ends lost 7 bases and 9 bases respectively, with 21 bases between them. CDR3 length: 14 amino acids.